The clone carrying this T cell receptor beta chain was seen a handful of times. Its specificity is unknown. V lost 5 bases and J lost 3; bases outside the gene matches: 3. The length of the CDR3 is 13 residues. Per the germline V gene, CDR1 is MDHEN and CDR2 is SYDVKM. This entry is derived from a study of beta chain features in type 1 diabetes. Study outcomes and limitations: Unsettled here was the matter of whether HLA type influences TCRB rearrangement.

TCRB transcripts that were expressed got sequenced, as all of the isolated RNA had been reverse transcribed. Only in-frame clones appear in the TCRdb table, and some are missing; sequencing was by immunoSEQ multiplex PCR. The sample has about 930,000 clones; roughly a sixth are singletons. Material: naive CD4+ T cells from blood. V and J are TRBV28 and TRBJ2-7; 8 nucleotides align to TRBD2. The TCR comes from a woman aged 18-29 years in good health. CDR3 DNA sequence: TGTGCCAGCAGTGACAGCGGGAGCTACGAGCAGTACTTC. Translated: CASSDSGSYEQYF.